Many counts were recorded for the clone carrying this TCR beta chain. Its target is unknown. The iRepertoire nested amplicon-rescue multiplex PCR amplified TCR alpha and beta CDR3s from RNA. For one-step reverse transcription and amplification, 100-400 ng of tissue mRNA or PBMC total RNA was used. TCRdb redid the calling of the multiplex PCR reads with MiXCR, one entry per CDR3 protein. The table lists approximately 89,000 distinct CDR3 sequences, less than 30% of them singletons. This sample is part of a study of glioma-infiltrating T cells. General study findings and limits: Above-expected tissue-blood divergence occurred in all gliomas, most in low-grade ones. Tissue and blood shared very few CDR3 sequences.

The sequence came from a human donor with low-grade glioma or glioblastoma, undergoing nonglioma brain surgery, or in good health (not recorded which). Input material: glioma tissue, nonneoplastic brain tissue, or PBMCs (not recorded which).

For the CDR3, the DNA is TGCAGTGCTAGAGTGAGGGACAGTGAGAACTATGGCTACACCTTC. This codes for CSARVRDSENYGYTF. V gene TRBV20-1 combines with J gene TRBJ1-2, with 7 bases that match TRBD1. The CDR3 runs to 15 residues. Germline CDR1 DFQATT, CDR2 SNEGSKA (reference sequence). The junction had 7 bases not matched to a gene; V was cut back by 1 base and J by 2 bases.